The 18 T cell receptor beta chains below all came from one sample that was sequenced in a study of vaccination effects on CD4 cells after COVID-19. Antigen-specific CD4+ T cells were first expanded with viral peptide pools by the ViraFEST assay and only then sequenced. With more than 9 days of culture completed, CD4+ T cells were isolated. All vaccine recipients tested negative for nucleocapsid antibodies and had never contracted SARS-CoV-2 infection. Here immunoSEQ multiplex PCR was the method, and the copy in TCRdb shows in-frame clones only, minus some. In the table there are about 65,000 clones, approximately 76% of which are singletons. No antigen has been assigned to these receptors. The input for sequencing was CD4+ T cells from PBMCs cultured with HCoV-NL63 spike peptides, taken before COVID-19 vaccination. These receptors were taken from a human donor who received a COVID-19 vaccine.

V gene TRBV18 combines with J gene TRBJ1-3; D gene uncertain. V lost 3 bases and J lost 0, with 9 bases in between. CDR1 and CDR2 from the germline V gene are KGHSH and LQKENI. There are 15 residues in the CDR3. The DNA for the CDR3 is TGTGCCAGCTCACCCTTCCAGAGCTCTGGAAACACCATATATTTT. Its translation: CASSPFQSSGNTIYF.

This chain uses TRBV3-1 (or the pseudogene TRBV3-2) with TRBJ2-2; no reliable D call. Deletions cut 3 bases from V and 4 bases from J, with 6 bases between. There are 13 residues in the CDR3. The germline V gene has CDR1 LGHDT and CDR2 YNNKEL (reference sequence). CDR3 DNA: TGTGCCAGCAGCCATCAAAGCACCGGGGAGCTGTTTTTT. It translates to CASSHQSTGELFF.

In this sample, this clone turned up a few times. This chain connects TRBV19 to TRBJ2-3, with TRBD2 identical over 7 bases. Germline V lookup: CDR1 LNHDA, CDR2 SQIVND (reference sequence). The CDR3 spans 14 residues. V trimming: 5 bases; J trimming: 5 bases; junction bases outside the gene matches: 7. The CDR3 DNA follows: TGTGCCAGTAGTTCCCGTGGGGGGGGAGATACGCAGTATTTT. This codes for CASSSRGGGDTQYF.

Here the CDR3 reads CASSLSSGGPDTQYF. The CDR3 DNA follows: TGCGCCAGCAGCTTGTCTAGCGGGGGCCCAGATACGCAGTATTTT. This chain connects TRBV5-1 to TRBJ2-3; 10 positions agree with TRBD2. J gave up 4 bases and V 1 base, and 3 bases lay outside the gene matches. Germline assignment: CDR1 SGHRS and CDR2 YFSETQ. The CDR3 totals 15 residues.

The chain's CDR3 is CASSFRDPNEKLFF. The CDR3 nucleotides are TGTGCCAGCAGCTTCAGGGACCCCAATGAAAAACTGTTTTTT. The chain couples TRBV7-9 to TRBJ1-4, with D possibly matching TRBD1 (5 bases). CDR1 SEHNR and CDR2 FQNEAQ come from the germline V gene (reference sequence). The CDR3 is 14 residues long. V lost 3 bases to trimming and J lost 5 bases, with 10 bases between them.

The chain uses TRBV6-6 and TRBJ2-1; 8 bases agree with TRBD2. J was trimmed by 8 bases and V by 6 bases; bases with no gene match: 9. Looked up from germline, CDR1 is MNHNY and CDR2 is SVGAGI (reference sequence). This CDR3 has 14 amino acids. The CDR3 spells CASSPAGGFDEQFF. The CDR3 nucleotides are TGTGCCAGCAGCCCGGCGGGGGGCTTCGATGAGCAGTTCTTC.

The chain combines TRBV29-1 with TRBJ1-4, with 8 nucleotides matching TRBD1. The CDR3 sequence is 13 residues long. The junction had 6 bases not matched to a gene; V was cut back by 4 bases and J by 8 bases. In germline, CDR1 is SQVTM, CDR2 ANQGSEA. The CDR3 nucleotides are TGCAGCGTTGTAGACAGGGGCGGCGAAAAACTGTTTTTT. Translated: CSVVDRGGEKLFF.

This clone was observed once. The V and J genes are TRBV29-1 and TRBJ2-5; 8 bases agree with TRBD1. This CDR3 contains 15 residues. V shed 6 bases, J shed 1 base, and the junction held 10 bases outside the gene matches. CDR1 is SQVTM and CDR2 is ANQGSEA in the germline V gene. In DNA, the CDR3 is TGCAGCGTCGCCGGGACAGGAGAAATCCAAGAGACCCAGTACTTC. Protein sequence: CSVAGTGEIQETQYF.

This sequence joins TRBV5-1 and TRBJ2-3, with 8 positions matching TRBD1. V lost 2 bases, J lost 1 base, and 3 bases stayed unmatched. The CDR3 loop spans 15 amino acids. CDR1 and CDR2 from the germline V gene are SGHRS and YFSETQ. CDR3 bases: TGCGCCAGCAGCTTCCTGACAGGGGGCACAGATACGCAGTATTTT. This gives the protein CASSFLTGGTDTQYF.

This clone has a single count. V gene TRBV7-8 combines with J gene TRBJ2-5; 10 bases line up with TRBD1. Germline lookup yields CDR1 SGHVS and CDR2 FQNEAQ. The CDR3 is 17 residues long. The ends lost 5 bases at V and 2 bases at J; junction bases unmatched: 11. The CDR3 DNA follows: TGTGCCAGCAGCCGATCCGGCGGACAGGGGGGACAAGAGACCCAGTACTTC. It translates to CASSRSGGQGGQETQYF. The complete variable domain, with remaining parts taken from reference TRBV7-8 and TRBJ2-5, reads GAGVSQSPRYKVAKRGQDVALRCDPISGHVSLFWYQQALGQGPEFLTYFQNEAQLDKSGLPSDRFFAERPEGSVSTLKIQRTQQEDSAVYLCASSRSGGQGGQETQYFGPGTRLLVL.

J is TRBJ1-4 and V is TRBV5-4, with TRBD1 matching 7 bases. The junction had 4 bases not matched to a gene; V was cut back by 2 bases and J by 3 bases. CDR1 and CDR2 from the germline V gene are SGHNT and YYREEE (reference sequence). This CDR3 has 15 residues. The CDR3 protein is CASSFERGPNEKLFF. CDR3 in DNA: TGTGCCAGCAGCTTTGAAAGGGGGCCTAATGAAAAACTGTTTTTT.

The chain couples TRBV5-1 to TRBJ2-1, with D possibly being TRBD2 (6 bases). The CDR3 runs to 17 residues. Germline V gene sequence: CDR1 SGHRS, CDR2 YFSETQ. V lost 4 bases and J 2 bases, leaving 19 bases between the germline ends. CDR3 sequence reads: CASSLGLNKSPYNEQFF. The CDR3 coding sequence is TGCGCCAGCAGCCTGGGACTTAACAAATCCCCCTACAATGAGCAGTTCTTC.

This chain connects TRBV6-6 to TRBJ2-5, with D hard to call. Trimming shortened V by 1 base and J by 5 bases, and 8 bases separated the two germline ends. CDR1 MNHNY and CDR2 SVGAGI come from the germline V gene (reference sequence). CDR3 length equals 13 residues. CDR3 protein: CASSYWSWETQYF. CDR3 bases: TGTGCCAGCAGTTACTGGAGCTGGGAGACCCAGTACTTC.

This clone turned up a few times. This chain links TRBV2 with TRBJ2-2; possibly TRBD1 for D (5 bases). There are 14 residues in the CDR3. CDR1 SNHLY and CDR2 FYNNEI come from the germline V gene. V was cut by 4 bases and J by 5 bases, with 11 bases left in between. The chain's CDR3 is CASSGQGRTGELFF. The CDR3, as DNA: TGTGCCAGCAGTGGGCAGGGTAGGACCGGGGAGCTGTTTTTT.

This clone was counted a single time. The V gene is TRBV6-5, the J gene TRBJ2-1, with 11 bases matching TRBD2. The V segment lost 4 bases and the J segment 12 bases; nucleotides outside the gene matches: 14. Germline CDR1 reads MNHEY; CDR2 reads SVGAGI. CDR3 length: 16 amino acids. CDR3 in DNA: TGTGCCAGCAGTTCAACGACTAGCGGGGTTCCTCGGGCGCAGTTCTTC. The encoded protein is CASSSTTSGVPRAQFF.

This chain links TRBV11-2 with TRBJ2-3; no definite D call. The germline V gene has CDR1 SGHAT and CDR2 FQNNGV. Trimming took 2 bases from V and 6 from J, leaving 15 bases between them. The CDR3 loop spans 15 amino acids. The DNA of the CDR3 is TGTGCCAGCAGCTTAAACGGCCCCGCGTTTGATACGCAGTATTTT. It specifies CASSLNGPAFDTQYF.

This clone was seen just once. The genes are TRBV18 and TRBJ2-4; D not resolved. Germline V lookup: CDR1 KGHSH, CDR2 LQKENI. CDR3 length: 16 residues. V dropped 0 bases and J dropped 0 bases, with 9 bases sitting between them. The CDR3 spells CASSPPTDLAKNIQYF. CDR3 nucleotide sequence: TGTGCCAGCTCACCACCGACGGACCTAGCCAAAAACATTCAGTACTTC.

This chain links TRBV19 with TRBJ1-6, with D unresolved. Trimming took off 6 bases at V and 8 bases at J, with 17 bases between the two ends. The CDR3 covers 15 residues. Germline CDR1 and CDR2: LNHDA and SQIVND (reference sequence). The CDR3 sequence: CASSLGSYTDSPLHF. The CDR3 region has the DNA TGTGCCAGTAGCCTAGGAAGCTACACCGATTCACCCCTCCACTTT.